This T cell receptor (beta chain) was found in a study of beta chain features in type 1 diabetes. About the research overall: Patients shared similar age, gender and cell yields with healthy donors. Over all samples combined, around 110 million sorted cells were examined.

This clone was detected only a few times. The antigen remains undetermined. Study conclusions and caveats: Any role of HLA type in TCRB rearrangement remained unresolved here.

Sequencing targeted expressed TCRB transcripts, as all isolated RNA had been reverse transcribed. Profiled with immunoSEQ multiplex PCR; TCRdb holds only in-frame clones, not every one. The sample lists roughly 300,000 clones, 6.5% to 10% seen once, with more than 0.4% in the top ten. Central memory, naive, regulatory and stem cell-like memory CD4+ cells were sorted by CD45RO/CCR7/CD25/CD127/CD95/CD27. Trimming removed 0 bases from V and 3 bases from J; junction bases left unmatched: 14. CDR3 size: 18 residues. Per the germline V gene, CDR1 is KGHSH and CDR2 is LQKENI. This sequence joins TRBV18 and TRBJ2-7, with 7 nucleotides matching TRBD2. The sequence was obtained from a woman aged 18-29 years in good health. The sequenced sample consisted of central memory CD4+ T cells from blood. The DNA for the CDR3 is TGTGCCAGCTCACCACCGCGAACGCGGGAGAATATAGTCTACGAGCAGTACTTC. Residues: CASSPPRTRENIVYEQYF.